This T cell receptor (beta chain) was observed in a study of identifying expanded T cells in peripheral blood. Study-wide results and limits: Over approximately two and four weeks, about 15 and 18 clones changed, versus 1.2 between replicates. Roughly two-week clone count variance significantly increased as total template count grew.

In the case of this clone: The antigen is unknown. One base away lies a much larger clone, so this may be a sequencing read error.

Healthy donors had no documented immune events, such as infections, while sampled. Libraries were prepared by immunoSEQ multiplex PCR; TCRdb keeps only in-frame clonotypes and omits some of them. The sample lists 83,000 or so clones; roughly 86% were seen once. The specimen sequenced was blood. This clonotype was sampled from a person aged 18 to 75 in good health.

The CDR3 DNA follows: TGTGCCAGCAGCTTCAACAGGGGCGGCTACACCTTC. Protein product: CASSFNRGGYTF. V usage is TRBV7-9 and J usage is TRBJ1-2; 7 bases are a match to TRBD1. The CDR3 consists of 12 residues. From germline, CDR1 is SEHNR and CDR2 FQNEAQ (reference sequence). Trimming cost V 3 bases and J 8 bases; bases outside gene matches: 3.